This entry lists 32 T cell receptor beta chains sequenced from one sample in a study of T-cell memory formation after mild COVID-19. Via MiXCR, TCRdb re-called the 5' RACE reads, giving one row per CDR3 protein. The table shows roughly 450,000 distinct CDR3 sequences, with about 20% occurring only once. The sequencing input was PBMCs or a T cell subset sorted from them (not recorded which). These receptor sequences come from an adult woman who had mild COVID-19 (a few samples of this study predate the infection). Cell type and time point are not known.

Only a few counts were recorded for this clonotype. The V gene is TRBV27, the J gene TRBJ2-5; 13 nucleotides match TRBD2. Germline lookup yields CDR1 MNHEY and CDR2 SMNVEV (reference sequence). This CDR3 has 16 amino acids. The ends lost 1 base at V and 5 bases at J; junction bases unmatched: 4. The CDR3 coding sequence is TGTGCCAGCAGTTTATTCGGGGGACTAGCGGGGGAGACCCAGTACTTC. This sequence encodes CASSLFGGLAGETQYF.

This clonotype has a handful of counts. The V call is TRBV5-1, the J call TRBJ2-7, with a possible D match to TRBD2 (5 bases). The V end lost 7 bases, the J end lost 2 bases, and 28 bases lay between the germline ends. CDR1 and CDR2 from the germline V gene are SGHRS and YFSETQ. The CDR3 covers 18 residues. The CDR3 protein is CASSSGKNPSPVTYEQYF. The CDR3 DNA sequence: TGCGCCAGCTCCTCCGGGAAGAACCCCAGTCCTGTCACCTACGAGCAGTACTTC.

This clonotype was seen only a few times. The chain couples TRBV19 to TRBJ2-7; D uncertain. The CDR3 length is 12 residues. Germline V gene lookup returns CDR1 LNHDA and CDR2 SQIVND (reference sequence). V lost 6 bases, J lost 0 bases, and 6 bases lay in between. CDR3: CASSHPSYEQYF. The CDR3 nucleotides are TGTGCCAGTAGCCACCCCTCCTACGAGCAGTACTTC.

The chain carries TRBV9 and TRBJ2-3; D is ambiguous. The CDR3 sequence is 15 residues long. Germline V gene sequence: CDR1 SGDLS, CDR2 YYNGEE. V was trimmed by 3 bases and J by 2 bases, leaving 13 bases between them. Here the CDR3 DNA reads TGTGCCAGCAGCGGCCTTTTGGCGAACACAGATACGCAGTATTTT. Translating gives CASSGLLANTDTQYF. The full variable domain, its missing parts supplied by reference TRBV9 and TRBJ2-3, is DSGVTQTPKHLITATGQRVTLRCSPRSGDLSVYWYQQSLDQGLQFLIQYYNGEERAKGNILERFSAQQFPDLHSELNLSSLELGDSALYFCASSGLLANTDTQYFGPGTRLTVL.

This clonotype was counted only a few times. V gene TRBV6-5 combines with J gene TRBJ2-7, with D perhaps matching TRBD2 (5 bases). The germline V gene has CDR1 MNHEY and CDR2 SVGAGI. CDR3 length equals 16 residues. V was pared by 2 bases and J by 0 bases, with 14 bases between. Here the CDR3 reads CASSYAASGSSYEQYF. The CDR3 DNA reads as TGTGCCAGCAGTTACGCGGCCAGCGGCAGCTCCTACGAGCAGTACTTC.

This chain joins TRBV9 and TRBJ1-1, with a possible D match to TRBD1 (6 bases). V lost 5 bases and J 1 base, leaving 9 bases between the germline ends. This CDR3 is 13 amino acids long. Germline values: CDR1 SGDLS, CDR2 YYNGEE. This chain's CDR3 is CASRRTANTEAFF. In DNA form, the CDR3 reads TGTGCCAGCAGGCGGACAGCGAACACTGAAGCTTTCTTT.

This clonotype was observed a few times. The V and J genes are TRBV4-3 and TRBJ1-1; the D is unclear. V lost 4 bases, J lost 1 base, and 10 bases lay in between. Germline CDR1 LGHNA, CDR2 YSLEER. The CDR3 runs 14 residues. CDR3 nucleotides: TGCGCCAGCAGCCGGGGAGACGGGAACACTGAAGCTTTCTTT. Its protein is CASSRGDGNTEAFF.

This clonotype was recorded a few times. The J gene is TRBJ1-5, the V gene TRBV4-1; tentative D call: TRBD1 (5 bases). CDR3 length: 19 residues. Germline V CDR1 and CDR2: MGHRA, YSYEKL. V was trimmed by 1 base and J by 0 bases, leaving 19 bases between them. CDR3 amino acids: CASSQGAYIRGLSNQPQHF. As DNA, the CDR3 is TGCGCCAGCAGCCAAGGGGCGTACATTAGGGGCCTTAGCAATCAGCCCCAGCATTTT.

CDR3 sequence reads: CASSLTTGNSETQYF. CDR3 DNA sequence: TGTGCCAGCAGCTTAACGACGGGCAATTCAGAGACCCAGTACTTC. The rearrangement links TRBV7-3 to TRBJ2-5; D is ambiguous. Trimming left V 0 bases short and J 4 bases short, with 12 bases between. The germline V gene has CDR1 SGHTA and CDR2 FQGTGA. The CDR3 runs 15 residues.

V usage is TRBV7-9 and J usage is TRBJ1-2; D ambiguous. Germline CDR1 is SEHNR and CDR2 is FQNEAQ (reference sequence). CDR3 length equals 15 residues. V was cut by 1 base and J by 6 bases, with 15 bases left in between. The CDR3 nucleotides read TGTGCCAGCAGCTTAGGGCGACAAGACGCGGATGGCTACACCTTC. Its protein is CASSLGRQDADGYTF.

This rearrangement joins TRBV3-1 to TRBJ2-4, with no clear D. The CDR3 has 14 amino acids. Germline lookup yields CDR1 LGHDT and CDR2 YNNKEL (reference sequence). V was cut by 1 base and J by 8 bases, with 12 bases left in between. DNA of the CDR3: TGTGCCAGCAGCCAAGCCCAACAGAGGTACATTCAGTACTTC. This codes for CASSQAQQRYIQYF.

This clonotype was counted between two and nine times. V gene TRBV7-9 combines with J gene TRBJ1-1, with D uncertain. The CDR3 length is 14 residues. With 1 base removed from V and 4 bases from J, the gap between germline ends came to 10 bases. The germline CDR1 and CDR2 sequences are SEHNR and FQNEAQ (reference sequence). CDR3 amino acids: CASSLGGLATEAFF. The CDR3 DNA sequence: TGTGCCAGCAGCTTAGGAGGACTGGCCACTGAAGCTTTCTTT.

This clonotype showed up just a few times. The chain couples TRBV2 to TRBJ1-2; 7 bases are a match to TRBD1. V was pared by 4 bases and J by 0 bases, with 5 bases of the junction left unmatched. The CDR3 length is 15 residues. Germline V gene lookup returns CDR1 SNHLY and CDR2 FYNNEI. CDR3 residues: CASSVTGRANYGYTF. Written as DNA, the CDR3 is TGTGCCAGCAGTGTGACAGGGCGAGCTAACTATGGCTACACCTTC.

This sequence joins TRBV19 and TRBJ2-1; 8 nucleotides agree with TRBD2. The CDR3 runs 14 residues. With 3 bases clipped from V and 10 bases from J, the junction kept 8 bases outside the gene matches. Germline-derived CDR1 and CDR2 are LNHDA and SQIVND (reference sequence). The CDR3 reads CASSIGRGVKEQFF. In nucleotides, the CDR3 is TGTGCCAGTAGTATCGGGCGGGGGGTAAAAGAGCAGTTCTTC.

This clonotype was observed many times. V is TRBV12-3 or TRBV12-4 and J is TRBJ1-5; D not certain. This CDR3 is built from 12 residues. Trimming left V 6 bases short and J 0 bases short, with 3 bases between. CDR3 sequence (DNA): TGTGCCAGCAGGGCTAGCAATCAGCCCCAGCATTTT. This gives the protein CASRASNQPQHF.

There are a few counts of this clonotype. The rearrangement links TRBV7-2 to TRBJ1-1; D is unclear. The V gene's germline CDR1 is SGHTA and CDR2 FQGNSA. The V gene lost 8 bases and the J gene lost 0 bases, with 10 bases spanning the gap. There are 13 residues in the CDR3. The CDR3 nucleotides read TGTGCCAGCGGAACGACAATGAACACTGAAGCTTTCTTT. Translating gives CASGTTMNTEAFF.

The chain joins TRBV6-5 to TRBJ2-2; perhaps D is TRBD1 or TRBD2 (5 bases each). The germline V gene has CDR1 MNHEY and CDR2 SVGAGI. The length of the CDR3 is 13 residues. The V gene lost 2 bases and the J gene lost 8 bases, with 9 bases spanning the gap. The CDR3 nucleotides read TGTGCCAGCAGTTACGGGGACGGAGGGGAGCTGTTTTTT. This sequence encodes CASSYGDGGELFF.

The sample holds many counts of this clonotype. V is TRBV5-1 and J is TRBJ2-3, with D perhaps assigned TRBD1 or TRBD2 (6 bases each). V was trimmed by 0 bases and J by 4 bases, leaving 9 bases between them. The CDR3 runs to 14 residues. CDR1 is SGHRS, CDR2 YFSETQ, per germline. The CDR3 DNA follows: TGCGCCAGCAGCTTGGAGGGGGGAGCAGATACGCAGTATTTT. It yields the protein CASSLEGGADTQYF.

This chain links TRBV6-2 or TRBV6-3 with TRBJ2-1; D gene uncertain. Germline values: CDR1 MNHEY, CDR2 SVGEGT. Trimming pared 6 bases from V and 7 bases from J, leaving 13 bases between. The CDR3 covers 13 residues. CDR3 protein: CASSHLDTNEQFF. CDR3 coding DNA: TGTGCCAGCAGCCACCTCGACACGAATGAGCAGTTCTTC.

V is TRBV29-1 and J is TRBJ2-3; 12 bases align to TRBD2. The V gene's germline CDR1 is SQVTM and CDR2 ANQGSEA. J lost 3 bases, V lost 4 bases, and 2 bases had no gene match. CDR3 length: 14 residues. CDR3 sequence (DNA): TGCAGCGTTGGACTAGCGGGAGTAACAGATACGCAGTATTTT. Amino acid sequence: CSVGLAGVTDTQYF.

This chain joins TRBV19 and TRBJ2-2; perhaps D is TRBD1 or TRBD2 (5 bases each). The V and J ends lost 4 bases and 4 bases respectively, with 13 bases between them. This CDR3 is built from 15 residues. Per germline, CDR1 LNHDA and CDR2 SQIVND (reference sequence). Written as DNA, the CDR3 is TGTGCCAGTAGTAGTCGGGTAGGGACCACCGGGGAGCTGTTTTTT. Translation gives CASSSRVGTTGELFF.

This clonotype has only a few counts. The rearrangement links TRBV12-3 or TRBV12-4 to TRBJ2-1; D is unclear. V was clipped by 3 bases and J by 6 bases, with 9 bases between them. This CDR3 region has 13 residues. CDR3 coding DNA: TGTGCCAGCAGTTTCCGGGCTATCAATGAGCAGTTCTTC. Its protein product is CASSFRAINEQFF.

The chain is built from TRBV3-1 and TRBJ2-1; 8 nucleotides match TRBD2. The CDR3 loop spans 16 amino acids. Germline CDR1 and CDR2: LGHDT and YNNKEL (reference sequence). The V segment lost 3 bases and the J segment 3 bases; nucleotides outside the gene matches: 7. The CDR3 region has the DNA TGTGCCAGCAGCCACTTAAGCGGGAGTAACTACAATGAGCAGTTCTTC. Residues: CASSHLSGSNYNEQFF.

This clonotype was picked up a small number of times. V gene TRBV9 combines with J gene TRBJ2-2; 10 nucleotides align to TRBD1. CDR3 length equals 15 residues. V shed 3 bases, J shed 3 bases, and the junction held 2 bases outside the gene matches. Looked up from germline, CDR1 is SGDLS and CDR2 is YYNGEE. The CDR3: CASSGTGGYTGELFF. The CDR3 DNA is TGTGCCAGCAGCGGGACAGGGGGATACACCGGGGAGCTGTTTTTT.

A single count supports this clonotype. The CDR3 loop is CASSPGQGPPYGYTF. The CDR3 nucleotides are TGCGCCAGCAGCCCAGGACAGGGCCCCCCCTATGGCTACACCTTC. The chain uses TRBV5-1 and TRBJ1-2, with TRBD1 matching 8 bases. With V trimmed by 4 bases and J by 4 bases, 9 bases remained unmatched. Per the germline V gene, CDR1 is SGHRS and CDR2 is YFSETQ. CDR3 length: 15 amino acids.

This chain uses TRBV20-1 with TRBJ1-1, with no clear D. Germline-derived CDR1 and CDR2 are DFQATT and SNEGSKA (reference sequence). This CDR3 region has 15 residues. V lost 0 bases, J lost 0 bases, and 11 bases lay in between. CDR3 sequence (DNA): TGCAGTGCTAGAGATCTCCGGGCCCTGAACACTGAAGCTTTCTTT. Its protein product is CSARDLRALNTEAFF.

The gene calls are TRBV7-8 and TRBJ1-5, with 7 bases lining up with TRBD1. Trimming removed 3 bases from V and 0 bases from J; junction bases left unmatched: 11. This CDR3 is built from 18 residues. From germline, CDR1 is SGHVS and CDR2 FQNEAQ. This CDR3 reads CASSFPSLTGSSNQPQHF. The CDR3 nucleotides read TGTGCCAGCAGCTTTCCCTCCCTGACAGGGAGTAGCAATCAGCCCCAGCATTTT.

This clonotype was counted only a few times. The chain carries TRBV29-1 and TRBJ2-3; 7 bases agree with TRBD1. Germline-derived CDR1 and CDR2 are SQVTM and ANQGSEA. This CDR3 comprises 15 residues. V was pared by 7 bases and J by 0 bases, with 10 bases of the junction left unmatched. CDR3: CSAMTGTASTDTQYF. The DNA of the CDR3 is TGCAGCGCAATGACCGGGACAGCTAGCACAGATACGCAGTATTTT.

This clonotype was recorded a few times. The J gene is TRBJ2-3, the V gene TRBV29-1; D may match TRBD1 or TRBD2 (5 bases each). This CDR3 spans 14 amino acids. The germline V gene encodes CDR1 SQVTM and CDR2 ANQGSEA. The germline V and J ends were trimmed by 5 bases and 7 bases, with 19 bases remaining between them. This chain's CDR3 is CSVIAGLGTYTQYF. The CDR3 DNA sequence: TGCAGCGTTATCGCAGGGTTGGGGACCTATACGCAGTATTTT.

The sample holds a few counts of this clonotype. The chain couples TRBV11-2 to TRBJ2-1; tentative D call: TRBD2 (6 bases). Looked up from germline, CDR1 is SGHAT and CDR2 is FQNNGV. The germline V and J ends were trimmed by 6 bases and 7 bases, with 22 bases remaining between them. This CDR3 has 16 amino acids. The CDR3 DNA is TGTGCCAGCAGGGCCTTTTACCGGGACTTAGAAAATGAGCAGTTCTTC. Amino acid sequence: CASRAFYRDLENEQFF.

This clonotype has a handful of counts. This rearrangement joins TRBV9 to TRBJ2-5, with D hard to call. Germline lookup yields CDR1 SGDLS and CDR2 YYNGEE. V was pared by 0 bases and J by 1 base, with 10 bases between. The CDR3 spans 15 residues. The CDR3 reads CASSVAGSSQETQYF. The CDR3 nucleotides are TGTGCCAGCAGCGTAGCAGGTAGCAGCCAAGAGACCCAGTACTTC.

The chain is built from TRBV5-6 and TRBJ1-1; TRBD1 is a possible D gene (5 bases). The CDR3 is 14 residues long. CDR1 and CDR2 (germline): SGHDT, YYEEEE. Deletions cut 1 base from V and 4 bases from J, with 11 bases between. In DNA form, the CDR3 reads TGTGCCAGCAGCTTGATAGATGGGGGCACTGAAGCTTTCTTT. This codes for CASSLIDGGTEAFF.